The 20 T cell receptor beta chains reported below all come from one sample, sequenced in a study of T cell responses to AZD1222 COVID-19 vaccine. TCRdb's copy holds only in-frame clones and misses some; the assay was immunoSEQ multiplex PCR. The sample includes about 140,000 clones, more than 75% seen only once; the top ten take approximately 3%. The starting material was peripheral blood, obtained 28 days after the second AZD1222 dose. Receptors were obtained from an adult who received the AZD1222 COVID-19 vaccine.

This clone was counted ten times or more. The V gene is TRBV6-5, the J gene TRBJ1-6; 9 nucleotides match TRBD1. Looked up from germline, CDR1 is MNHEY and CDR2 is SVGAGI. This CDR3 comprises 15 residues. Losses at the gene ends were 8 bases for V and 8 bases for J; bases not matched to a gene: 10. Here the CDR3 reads CASATLQGAHSPLHF. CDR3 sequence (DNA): TGTGCCAGCGCTACCCTACAGGGGGCACATTCACCCCTCCACTTT.

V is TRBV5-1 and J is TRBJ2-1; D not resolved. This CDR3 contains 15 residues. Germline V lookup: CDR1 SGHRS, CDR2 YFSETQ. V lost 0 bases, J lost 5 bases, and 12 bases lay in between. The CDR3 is CASSLGVGQNNEQFF. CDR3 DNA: TGCGCCAGCAGCTTGGGGGTTGGTCAAAACAATGAGCAGTTCTTC.

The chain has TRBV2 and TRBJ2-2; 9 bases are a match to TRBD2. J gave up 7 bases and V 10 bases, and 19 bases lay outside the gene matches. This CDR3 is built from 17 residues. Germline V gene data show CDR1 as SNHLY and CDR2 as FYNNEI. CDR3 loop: CATRGLLGSGRSGELFF. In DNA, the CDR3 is TGTGCCACGAGGGGATTATTAGGTAGCGGGAGAAGCGGGGAGCTGTTTTTT.

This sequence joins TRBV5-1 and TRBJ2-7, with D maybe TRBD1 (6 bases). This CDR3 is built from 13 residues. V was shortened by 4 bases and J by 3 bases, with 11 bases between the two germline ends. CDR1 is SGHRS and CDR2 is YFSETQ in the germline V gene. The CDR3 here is CASSDRRHYEQYF. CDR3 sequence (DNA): TGCGCCAGCAGCGACAGGAGACACTACGAGCAGTACTTC.

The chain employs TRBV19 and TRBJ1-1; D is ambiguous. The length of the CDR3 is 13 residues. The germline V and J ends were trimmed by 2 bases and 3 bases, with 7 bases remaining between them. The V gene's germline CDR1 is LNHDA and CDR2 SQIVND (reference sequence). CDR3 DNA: TGTGCCAGTAGTATAACAGTTTACACTGAAGCTTTCTTT. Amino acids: CASSITVYTEAFF. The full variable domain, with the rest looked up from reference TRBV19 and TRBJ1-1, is DGGITQSPKYLFRKEGQNVTLSCEQNLNHDAMYWYRQDPGQGLRLIYYSQIVNDFQKGDIAEGYSVSREKKESFPLTVTSAQKNPTAFYLCASSITVYTEAFFGQGTRLTVV.

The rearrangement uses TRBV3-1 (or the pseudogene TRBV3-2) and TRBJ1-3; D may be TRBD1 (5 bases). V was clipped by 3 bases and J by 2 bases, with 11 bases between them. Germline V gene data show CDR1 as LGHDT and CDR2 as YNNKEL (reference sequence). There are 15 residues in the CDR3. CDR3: CASSQVGVAGNTIYF. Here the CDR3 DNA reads TGTGCCAGCAGCCAGGTAGGGGTGGCTGGAAACACCATATATTTT.

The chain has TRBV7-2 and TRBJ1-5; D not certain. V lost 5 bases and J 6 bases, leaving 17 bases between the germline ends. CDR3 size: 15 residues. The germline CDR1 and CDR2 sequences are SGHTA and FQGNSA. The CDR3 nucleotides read TGTGCCAGCAGCCCTGGGTTGGGGAGGCGTCAGCCCCAGCATTTT. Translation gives CASSPGLGRRQPQHF.

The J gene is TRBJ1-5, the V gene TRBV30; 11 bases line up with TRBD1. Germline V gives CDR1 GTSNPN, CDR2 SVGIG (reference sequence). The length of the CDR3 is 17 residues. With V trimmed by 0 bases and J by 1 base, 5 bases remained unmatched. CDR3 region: CAWSVWTGGLSNQPQHF. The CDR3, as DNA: TGTGCCTGGAGTGTCTGGACAGGGGGCCTGAGCAATCAGCCCCAGCATTTT.

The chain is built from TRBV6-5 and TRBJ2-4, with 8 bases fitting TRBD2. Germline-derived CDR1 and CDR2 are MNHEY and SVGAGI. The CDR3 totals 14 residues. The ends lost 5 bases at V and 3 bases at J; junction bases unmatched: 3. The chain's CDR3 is CASSSGGGKNIQYF. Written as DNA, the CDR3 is TGTGCCAGCAGTAGCGGGGGTGGCAAAAACATTCAGTACTTC.

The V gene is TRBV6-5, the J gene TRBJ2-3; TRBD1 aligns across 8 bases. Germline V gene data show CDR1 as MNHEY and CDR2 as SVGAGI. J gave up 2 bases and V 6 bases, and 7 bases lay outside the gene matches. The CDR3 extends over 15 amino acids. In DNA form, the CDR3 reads TGTGCCAGCAGGGGACAGGATCGATACACAGATACGCAGTATTTT. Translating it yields CASRGQDRYTDTQYF.

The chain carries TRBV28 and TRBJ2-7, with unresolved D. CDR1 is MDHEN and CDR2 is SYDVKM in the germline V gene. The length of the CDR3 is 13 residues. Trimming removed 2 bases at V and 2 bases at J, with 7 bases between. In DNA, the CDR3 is TGTGCCAGCAGTTTAGAGTCAACCTACGAGCAGTACTTC. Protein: CASSLESTYEQYF.

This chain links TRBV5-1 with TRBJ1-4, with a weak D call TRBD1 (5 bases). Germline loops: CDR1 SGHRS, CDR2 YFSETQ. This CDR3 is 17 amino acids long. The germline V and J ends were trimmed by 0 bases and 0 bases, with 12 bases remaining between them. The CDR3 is CASSLGGSTATNEKLFF. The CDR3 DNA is TGCGCCAGCAGCTTGGGGGGCAGTACAGCAACTAATGAAAAACTGTTTTTT.

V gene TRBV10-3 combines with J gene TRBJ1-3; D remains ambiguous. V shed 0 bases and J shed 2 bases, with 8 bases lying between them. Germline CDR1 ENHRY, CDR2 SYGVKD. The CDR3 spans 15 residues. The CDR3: CAISESGGPGNTIYF. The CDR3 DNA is TGTGCCATCAGTGAGTCAGGTGGTCCTGGAAACACCATATATTTT.

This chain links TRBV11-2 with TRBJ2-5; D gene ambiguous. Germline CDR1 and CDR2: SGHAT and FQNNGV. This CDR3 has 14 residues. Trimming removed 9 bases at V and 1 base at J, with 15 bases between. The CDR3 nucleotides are TGTGCCAGTACCTTGGGGATCCTCCAAGAGACCCAGTACTTC. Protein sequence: CASTLGILQETQYF.

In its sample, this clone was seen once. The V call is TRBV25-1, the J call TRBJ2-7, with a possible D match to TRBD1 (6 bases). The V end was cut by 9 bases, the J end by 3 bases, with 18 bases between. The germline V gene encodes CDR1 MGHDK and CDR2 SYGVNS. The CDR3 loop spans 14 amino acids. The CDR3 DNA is TGTGCCAGTTCAGTAGGGGGATCACGCTACGAGCAGTACTTC. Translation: CASSVGGSRYEQYF.

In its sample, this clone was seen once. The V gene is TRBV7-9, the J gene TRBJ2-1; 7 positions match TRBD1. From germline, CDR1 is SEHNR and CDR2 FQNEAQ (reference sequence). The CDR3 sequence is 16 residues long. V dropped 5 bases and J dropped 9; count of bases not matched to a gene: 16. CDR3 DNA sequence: TGTGCCAGCAGCCTCGACAGGGAAATCGCCCTCGGTGAGCAGTTCTTC. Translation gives CASSLDREIALGEQFF. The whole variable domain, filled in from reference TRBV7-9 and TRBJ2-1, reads DTGVSQNPRHKITKRGQNVTFRCDPISEHNRLYWYRQTLGQGPEFLTYFQNEAQLEKSRLLSDRFSAERPKGSFSTLEIQRTEQGDSAMYLCASSLDREIALGEQFFGPGTRLTVL.

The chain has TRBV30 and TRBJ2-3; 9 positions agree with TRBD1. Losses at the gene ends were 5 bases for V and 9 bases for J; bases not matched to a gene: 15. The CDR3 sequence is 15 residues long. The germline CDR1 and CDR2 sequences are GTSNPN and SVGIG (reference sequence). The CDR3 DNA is TGTGCCTGGGGCCTTAGGACAGGGGACCAGGTCACGCAGTATTTT. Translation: CAWGLRTGDQVTQYF.

As DNA, the CDR3 is TGTGCCAGCAGTTACTCGATTAGGACTACATTCAACACAGATACGCAGTATTTT. Translating it yields CASSYSIRTTFNTDTQYF. This chain links TRBV6-2 or TRBV6-3 with TRBJ2-3; D is perhaps TRBD2 (6 bases). The CDR3 loop spans 18 amino acids. Germline V gives CDR1 MNHEY, CDR2 SVGEGT. The V gene lost 0 bases and the J gene lost 2 bases, with 18 bases spanning the gap.

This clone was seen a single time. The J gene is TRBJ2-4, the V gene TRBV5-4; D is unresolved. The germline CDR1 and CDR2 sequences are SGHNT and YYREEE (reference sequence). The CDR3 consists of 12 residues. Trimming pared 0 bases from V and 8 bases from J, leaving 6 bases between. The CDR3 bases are TGTGCCAGCAGCTTGGATTCGGACATTCAGTACTTC. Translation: CASSLDSDIQYF. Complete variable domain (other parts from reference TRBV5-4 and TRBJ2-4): ETGVTQSPTHLIKTRGQQVTLRCSSQSGHNTVSWYQQALGQGPQFIFQYYREEENGRGNFPPRFSGLQFPNYSSELNVNALELDDSALYLCASSLDSDIQYFGAGTRLSVL.

The CDR3 protein is CASSVASGTGIGYEQYF. CDR3 coding DNA: TGTGCCAGCAGCGTAGCCTCGGGGACAGGGATTGGCTACGAGCAGTACTTC. The rearrangement uses TRBV9 and TRBJ2-7; 9 bases are shared with TRBD1. The germline gives CDR1 SGDLS, CDR2 YYNGEE. This CDR3 comprises 17 residues. The ends lost 0 bases at V and 3 bases at J; junction bases unmatched: 10. The variable domain in full, completed from reference TRBV9 and TRBJ2-7, reads DSGVTQTPKHLITATGQRVTLRCSPRSGDLSVYWYQQSLDQGLQFLIQYYNGEERAKGNILERFSAQQFPDLHSELNLSSLELGDSALYFCASSVASGTGIGYEQYFGPGTRLTVT.